The 18 T cell receptor beta chains below come from one sample, sequenced in a study of T cells in Graves' hyperthyroidism and ophthalmopathy. TCR beta CDR3 regions were amplified from RNA. In the first-round RT-PCR of the TCR CDR3, the HTBI primer set was used. TCRdb fed the multiplex PCR reads into MiXCR, producing one record per CDR3 protein. The repertoire includes hundreds of thousands of distinct CDR3 sequences, over 15% of them detected once, and 15% to 20% sits in the top ten. Sequenced sample: blood. The origin of the receptors is a woman aged 18-29 years with Graves' hyperthyroidism.

This clonotype appeared many times. The chain links TRBV11-2 to TRBJ2-3; D uncertain. The CDR3 has 15 amino acids. V was cut by 0 bases and J by 4 bases, with 11 bases left in between. Per germline, CDR1 SGHAT and CDR2 FQNNGV. In DNA form, the CDR3 reads TGTGCCAGCAGCTTAGAAGTTAGCTGGCCAGATACGCAGTATTTT. It yields the protein CASSLEVSWPDTQYF.

This clonotype was recorded many times. The V gene is TRBV20-1, the J gene TRBJ2-1; 7 positions agree with TRBD1. With 5 bases clipped from V and 0 bases from J, the junction kept 4 bases outside the gene matches. The CDR3 has 14 residues. Germline CDR1 is DFQATT and CDR2 is SNEGSKA (reference sequence). CDR3 sequence reads: CSARNRGSYNEQFF. The CDR3, as DNA: TGCAGTGCTCGAAACAGGGGCTCCTACAATGAGCAGTTCTTC.

The V and J genes are TRBV7-9 and TRBJ2-7; TRBD1 agrees at 10 bases. The CDR3 totals 15 residues. CDR1 SEHNR and CDR2 FQNEAQ come from the germline V gene (reference sequence). Losses at the gene ends were 5 bases for V and 5 bases for J; bases not matched to a gene: 9. The DNA of the CDR3 is TGTGCCAGCAGCCAAGGGACAGGGGTGATCCACGAGCAGTACTTC. Protein sequence: CASSQGTGVIHEQYF.

A remark on this clonotype: One base away lies a much larger clone, so this may be a sequencing read error. The chain employs TRBV20-1 and TRBJ2-1, with a weak D call TRBD1 (5 bases). This CDR3 comprises 12 residues. Per the germline V gene, CDR1 is DFQATT and CDR2 is SNEGSKA (reference sequence). The CDR3 protein is CSAPPSGNEQLF. CDR3 bases: TGCAGTGCTCCCCCCTCAGGGAATGAGCAGCTCTTC.

The rearrangement links TRBV12-5 to TRBJ1-5, with D possibly being TRBD1 (6 bases). This CDR3 has 12 residues. Germline V lookup: CDR1 LGHNT, CDR2 FRNRAP. Deletions cut 8 bases from V and 6 bases from J, with 11 bases between. CDR3 loop: CASKTGSQPQHF. DNA of the CDR3: TGTGCTAGTAAAACAGGGAGTCAGCCCCAGCATTTT.

This clonotype was seen more than once but under ten times. This chain links TRBV24-1 with TRBJ2-3; 8 bases align to TRBD2. After removal of 1 base from V and 2 bases from J, the junction contained 7 bases not matched to a gene. Per the germline V gene, CDR1 is KGHDR and CDR2 is SFDVKD. The CDR3 has 17 residues. The CDR3 loop is CATSDFPGGPDTDTQYF. The CDR3 nucleotides read TGTGCCACCAGTGATTTCCCGGGGGGGCCTGACACAGATACGCAGTATTTT.

This clonotype was counted only a few times. The CDR3 loop reads CASRDAGGSYNEQFF. CDR3 DNA sequence: TGCGCCAGCAGGGATGCAGGGGGATCGTACAATGAGCAGTTCTTC. J is TRBJ2-1 and V is TRBV5-1; 7 bases agree with TRBD1. This CDR3 has 15 residues. The V segment lost 5 bases and the J segment 4 bases; nucleotides outside the gene matches: 9. From germline, CDR1 is SGHRS and CDR2 YFSETQ.

This clonotype occurred a few times. The chain employs TRBV9 and TRBJ2-2; D gene ambiguous. There are 13 residues in the CDR3. Trimming took 1 base from V and 5 from J, leaving 6 bases between them. Germline V lookup: CDR1 SGDLS, CDR2 YYNGEE. This chain's CDR3 is CASSVLGTGELFF. Here the CDR3 DNA reads TGTGCCAGCAGCGTATTAGGGACCGGGGAGCTGTTTTTT.

The rearrangement joins TRBV9 to TRBJ1-1; D is uncertain. Germline V lookup: CDR1 SGDLS, CDR2 YYNGEE. This CDR3 spans 14 amino acids. V was shortened by 3 bases and J by 0 bases, with 9 bases between the two germline ends. CDR3 DNA sequence: TGTGCCAGCAGCGCGCAGGCTTTGAACACTGAAGCTTTCTTT. It translates to CASSAQALNTEAFF. The full variable domain, with the rest looked up from reference TRBV9 and TRBJ1-1, is DSGVTQTPKHLITATGQRVTLRCSPRSGDLSVYWYQQSLDQGLQFLIQYYNGEERAKGNILERFSAQQFPDLHSELNLSSLELGDSALYFCASSAQALNTEAFFGQGTRLTVV.

This clonotype was seen at least ten times. This sequence joins TRBV20-1 and TRBJ2-3, with TRBD2 identical over 8 bases. The CDR3 has 12 amino acids. The V segment lost 7 bases and the J segment 4 bases; nucleotides outside the gene matches: 4. CDR1 is DFQATT and CDR2 is SNEGSKA in the germline V gene (reference sequence). CDR3 coding DNA: TGCAGTGGCCGGGGGGGCGCAGATACGCAGTATTTT. It codes for CSGRGGADTQYF.

This clonotype was recorded at least ten times. The chain links TRBV12-3 or TRBV12-4 to TRBJ1-3; 7 bases map to TRBD1. The CDR3 extends over 13 amino acids. V was pared by 9 bases and J by 4 bases, with 6 bases of the junction left unmatched. The CDR3 DNA follows: TGTGCCAGTGATACAGGGGAAGGAAACACCATATATTTT. Protein product: CASDTGEGNTIYF.

J is TRBJ2-2 and V is TRBV20-1, with 11 bases lining up with TRBD2. Unmatched junction bases numbered 6, after V lost 3 bases and J lost 0 bases. The CDR3 sequence is 17 residues long. Germline V gene data show CDR1 as DFQATT and CDR2 as SNEGSKA (reference sequence). The CDR3 region has the DNA TGCAGTGCTAGTAAACTAGCGGGGGATGCGAACACCGGGGAGCTGTTTTTT. Protein: CSASKLAGDANTGELFF.

This clonotype was counted at least ten times. The J gene is TRBJ2-7, the V gene TRBV7-2; TRBD2 aligns across 7 bases. The CDR3 has 16 residues. The germline V gene has CDR1 SGHTA and CDR2 FQGNSA. V was pared by 5 bases and J by 2 bases, with 12 bases of the junction left unmatched. The CDR3 bases are TGTGCCAGCAGCGCGTTGGGGGGGAGGGATGCCTACGAGCAGTACTTC. It translates to CASSALGGRDAYEQYF.

The chain has TRBV28 and TRBJ2-2; D is unresolved. CDR3 size: 13 residues. Trimming removed 7 bases from V and 6 bases from J, with 12 bases in between. CDR1 is MDHEN and CDR2 is SYDVKM in the germline V gene. The CDR3 is CASTPLLAGELFF. CDR3 in DNA: TGTGCCAGCACCCCCCTTCTGGCCGGGGAGCTGTTTTTT.

In its sample, this clonotype was seen many times. This chain joins TRBV11-1 and TRBJ2-7, with a weak D call TRBD2 (7 bases). Trimming removed 1 base from V and 5 bases from J, with 15 bases in between. This CDR3 has 15 amino acids. Germline V gene lookup returns CDR1 SGHAT and CDR2 FQDESV (reference sequence). CDR3 coding DNA: TGTGCCAGCAGCTTAGTGCGGGGGCTGAGGAACGAGCAGTACTTC. Its protein product is CASSLVRGLRNEQYF.

This clonotype showed up many times. V is TRBV13 and J is TRBJ1-5; D possibly corresponds to TRBD1 (6 bases). This CDR3 is 13 amino acids long. V was pared by 5 bases and J by 6 bases, with 11 bases between. Germline CDR1 PRHDT, CDR2 FYEKMQ (reference sequence). DNA of the CDR3: TGTGCCAGCAGCAGTCGCAGGGGTCAGCCCCAGCATTTT. Translating it yields CASSSRRGQPQHF.

This clonotype was seen a few times. The rearrangement joins TRBV27 to TRBJ1-2; D remains ambiguous. CDR1 is MNHEY and CDR2 is SMNVEV in the germline V gene (reference sequence). CDR3 length equals 11 residues. V was clipped by 6 bases and J by 5 bases, with 7 bases between them. The CDR3 coding sequence is TGTGCCAGCAGAAAGGGATATGGCTACACCTTC. Translated, it gives CASRKGYGYTF.

This clonotype appeared a few times. A read error may produce the germline difference seen at one junction end. The rearrangement joins TRBV10-3 to TRBJ2-1, with 9 bases identical to TRBD1. The V gene's germline CDR1 is ENHRY and CDR2 SYGVKD. The CDR3 covers 15 residues. The CDR3 is CATSTTGQGFNGQFF. DNA for the CDR3: TGTGCCACTTCCACCACCGGACAGGGGTTCAATGGGCAGTTCTTC.